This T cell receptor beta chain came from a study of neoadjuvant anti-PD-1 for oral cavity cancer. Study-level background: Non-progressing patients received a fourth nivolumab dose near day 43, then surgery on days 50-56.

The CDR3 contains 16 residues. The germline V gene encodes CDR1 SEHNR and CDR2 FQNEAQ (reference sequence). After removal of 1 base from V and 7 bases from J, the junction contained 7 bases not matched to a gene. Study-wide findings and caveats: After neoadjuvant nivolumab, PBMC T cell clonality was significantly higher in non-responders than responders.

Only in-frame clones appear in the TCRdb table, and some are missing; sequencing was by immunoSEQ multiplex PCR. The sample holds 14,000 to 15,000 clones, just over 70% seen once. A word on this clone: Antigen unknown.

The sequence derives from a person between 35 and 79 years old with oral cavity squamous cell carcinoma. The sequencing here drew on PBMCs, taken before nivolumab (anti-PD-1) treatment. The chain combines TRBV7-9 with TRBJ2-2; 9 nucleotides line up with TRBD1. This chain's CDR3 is CASSLGGQGTGGELFF. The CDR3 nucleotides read TGTGCCAGCAGCTTAGGAGGACAGGGGACGGGCGGGGAGCTGTTTTTT.